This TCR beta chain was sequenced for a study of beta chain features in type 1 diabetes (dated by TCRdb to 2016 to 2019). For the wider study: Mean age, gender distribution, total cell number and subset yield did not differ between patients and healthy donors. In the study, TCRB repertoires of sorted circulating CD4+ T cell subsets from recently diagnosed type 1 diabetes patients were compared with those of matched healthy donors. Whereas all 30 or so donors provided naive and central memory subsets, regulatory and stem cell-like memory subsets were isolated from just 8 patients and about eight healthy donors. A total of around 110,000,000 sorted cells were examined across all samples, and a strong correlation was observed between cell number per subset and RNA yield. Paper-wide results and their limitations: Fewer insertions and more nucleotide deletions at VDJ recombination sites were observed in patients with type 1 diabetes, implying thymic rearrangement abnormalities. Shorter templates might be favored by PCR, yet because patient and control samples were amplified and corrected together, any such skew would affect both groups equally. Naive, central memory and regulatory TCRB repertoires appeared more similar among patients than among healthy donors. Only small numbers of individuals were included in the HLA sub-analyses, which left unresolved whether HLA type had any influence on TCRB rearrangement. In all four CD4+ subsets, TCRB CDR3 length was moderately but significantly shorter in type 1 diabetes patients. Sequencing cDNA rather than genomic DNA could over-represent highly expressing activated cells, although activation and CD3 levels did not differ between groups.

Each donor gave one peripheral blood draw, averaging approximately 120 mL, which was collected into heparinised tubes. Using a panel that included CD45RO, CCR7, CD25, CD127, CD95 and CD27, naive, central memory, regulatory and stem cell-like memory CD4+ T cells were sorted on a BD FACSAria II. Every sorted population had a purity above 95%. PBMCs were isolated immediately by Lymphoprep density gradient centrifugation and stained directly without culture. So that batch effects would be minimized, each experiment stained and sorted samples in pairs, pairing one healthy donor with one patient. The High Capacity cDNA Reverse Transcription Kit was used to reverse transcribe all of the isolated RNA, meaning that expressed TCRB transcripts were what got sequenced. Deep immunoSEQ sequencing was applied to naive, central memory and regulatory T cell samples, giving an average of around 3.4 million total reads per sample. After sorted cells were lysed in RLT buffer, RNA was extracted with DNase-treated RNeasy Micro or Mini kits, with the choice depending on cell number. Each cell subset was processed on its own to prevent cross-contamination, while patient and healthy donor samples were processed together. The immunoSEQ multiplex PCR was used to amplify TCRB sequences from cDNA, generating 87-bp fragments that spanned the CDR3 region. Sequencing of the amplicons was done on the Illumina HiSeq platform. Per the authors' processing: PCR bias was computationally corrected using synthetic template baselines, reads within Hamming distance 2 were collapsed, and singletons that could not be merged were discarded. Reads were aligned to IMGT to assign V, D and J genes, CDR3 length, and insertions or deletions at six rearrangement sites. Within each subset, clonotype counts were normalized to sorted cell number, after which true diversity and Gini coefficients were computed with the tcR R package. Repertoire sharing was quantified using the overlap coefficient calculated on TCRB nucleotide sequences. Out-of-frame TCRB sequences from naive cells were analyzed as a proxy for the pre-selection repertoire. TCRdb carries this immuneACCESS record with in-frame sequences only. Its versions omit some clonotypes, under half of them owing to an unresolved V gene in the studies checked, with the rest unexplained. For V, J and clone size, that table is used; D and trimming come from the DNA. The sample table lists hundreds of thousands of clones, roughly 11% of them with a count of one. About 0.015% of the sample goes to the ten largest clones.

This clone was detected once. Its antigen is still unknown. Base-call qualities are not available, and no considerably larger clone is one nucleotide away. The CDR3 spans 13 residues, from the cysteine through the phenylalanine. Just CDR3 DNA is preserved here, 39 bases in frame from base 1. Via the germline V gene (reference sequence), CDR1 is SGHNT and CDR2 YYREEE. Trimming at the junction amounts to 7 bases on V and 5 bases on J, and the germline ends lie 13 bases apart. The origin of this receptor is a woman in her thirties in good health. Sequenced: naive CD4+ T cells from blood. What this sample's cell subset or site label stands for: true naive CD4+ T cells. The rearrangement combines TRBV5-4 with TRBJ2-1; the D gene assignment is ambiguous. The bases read TGTGCCAGCGCCCGCGATTCGAACAATGAGCAGTTCTTC. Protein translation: CASARDSNNEQFF.